These 5 T cell receptor beta chains were all obtained from the same sample, sequenced in a study of monozygotic twins with inflammatory bowel disease. TCRdb re-called the 5' RACE reads and shows each CDR3 protein once, DNA omitted. This table holds around 450,000 distinct CDR3 sequences. Specimen: blood. The receptors come from a human donor with ulcerative colitis or Crohn's disease, or a healthy co-twin of an affected twin (not recorded which).

The chain couples TRBV5-5 to TRBJ2-5; no DNA is available, so the TRBD1 call from TCRdb remains unchecked. This CDR3 is built from 14 residues. The germline V gene encodes CDR1 SGHKS and CDR2 YYEKEE (reference sequence). The CDR3 sequence: CASSPVGRQETQYF.

This CDR3 is CASSFRRGDEQYF. The chain employs TRBV5-6 and TRBJ2-7; TCRdb proposes TRBD1, but this gene call is untestable without DNA. The CDR3 sequence is 13 residues long. Germline lookup yields CDR1 SGHDT and CDR2 YYEEEE.

The genes are TRBV7-9 and TRBJ2-5; TCRdb reports TRBD1, a call that lacks DNA to check it against. The CDR3 spans 15 residues. The germline CDR1 and CDR2 sequences are SEHNR and FQNEAQ (reference sequence). CDR3 amino acids: CATSTSPRGAETQYF.

This chain connects TRBV19 to TRBJ1-5; TCRdb proposes TRBD1, but this gene call is untestable without DNA. The CDR3 runs 16 residues. Germline CDR1 is LNHDA and CDR2 is SQIVND (reference sequence). The CDR3 loop reads CASSIDRAGGSQPQHF.

The V and J genes are TRBV4-3 and TRBJ1-4; checking the TCRdb D call of TRBD1 is not possible without DNA. The CDR3 contains 15 residues. From germline, CDR1 is LGHNA and CDR2 YSLEER. The chain's CDR3 is CASSHVQGLNEKLFF.